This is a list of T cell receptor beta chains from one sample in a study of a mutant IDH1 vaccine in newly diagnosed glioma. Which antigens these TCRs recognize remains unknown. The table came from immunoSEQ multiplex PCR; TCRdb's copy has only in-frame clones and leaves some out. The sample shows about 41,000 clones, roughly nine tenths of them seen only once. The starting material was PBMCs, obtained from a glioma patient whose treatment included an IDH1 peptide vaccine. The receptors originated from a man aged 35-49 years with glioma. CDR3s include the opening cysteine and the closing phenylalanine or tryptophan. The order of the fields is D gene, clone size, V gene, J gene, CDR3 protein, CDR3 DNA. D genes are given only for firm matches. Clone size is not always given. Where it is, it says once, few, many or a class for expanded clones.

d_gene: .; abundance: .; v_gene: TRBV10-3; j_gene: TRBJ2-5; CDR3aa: CAISEGVGQETQYF; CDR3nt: TGTGCCATCAGTGAGGGTGTGGGCCAAGAGACCCAGTACTTC
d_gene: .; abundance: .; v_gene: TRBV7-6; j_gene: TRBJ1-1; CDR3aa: CASSIADMNTEAFF; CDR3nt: TGTGCCAGCAGCATCGCCGACATGAACACTGAAGCTTTCTTT
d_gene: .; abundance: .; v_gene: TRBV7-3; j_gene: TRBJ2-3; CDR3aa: CASSLTRGDTDTQYF; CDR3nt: TGTGCCAGCAGCTTAACCAGGGGGGACACAGATACGCAGTATTTT
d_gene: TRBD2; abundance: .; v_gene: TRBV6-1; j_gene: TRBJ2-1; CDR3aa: CASRTSGGANEQFF; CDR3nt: TGTGCCAGCAGGACTAGCGGGGGGGCCAATGAGCAGTTCTTC
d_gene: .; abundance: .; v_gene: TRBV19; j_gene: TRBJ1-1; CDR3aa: CASTPKDRGAFF; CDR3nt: TGTGCCAGTACCCCAAAGGACCGGGGAGCTTTCTTT
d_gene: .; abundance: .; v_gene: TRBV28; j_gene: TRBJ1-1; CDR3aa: CASKGDRNTEAFF; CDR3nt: TGTGCCAGTAAGGGGGACCGGAACACTGAAGCTTTCTTT
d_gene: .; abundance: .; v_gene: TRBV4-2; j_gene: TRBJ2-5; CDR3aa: CASSPLGVQETQYF; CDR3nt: TGTGCCAGCAGCCCCCTGGGGGTCCAAGAGACCCAGTACTTC
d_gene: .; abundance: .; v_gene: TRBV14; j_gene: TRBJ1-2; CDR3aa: CASSPGHYGYTF; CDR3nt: TGTGCCAGCAGCCCCGGACACTATGGCTACACCTTC
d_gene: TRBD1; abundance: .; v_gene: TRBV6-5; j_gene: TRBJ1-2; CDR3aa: CASSLTGNYGYTF; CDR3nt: TGTGCCAGCAGTTTGACAGGGAACTATGGCTACACCTTC
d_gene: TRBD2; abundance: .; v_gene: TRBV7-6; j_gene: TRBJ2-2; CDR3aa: CASSPVGSGGAGELFF; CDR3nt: TGTGCCAGCAGCCCCGTCGGGAGCGGGGGGGCCGGGGAGCTGTTTTTT
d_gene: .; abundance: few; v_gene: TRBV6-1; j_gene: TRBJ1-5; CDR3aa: CASSGQYNQPQHF; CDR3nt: TGTGCCAGCAGTGGACAGTACAATCAGCCCCAGCATTTT
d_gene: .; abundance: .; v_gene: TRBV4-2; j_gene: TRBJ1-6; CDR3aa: CASSQADGNLGGVSLHF; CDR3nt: TGTGCCAGCAGCCAGGCCGATGGGAATCTAGGGGGGGTGTCCCTCCACTTT
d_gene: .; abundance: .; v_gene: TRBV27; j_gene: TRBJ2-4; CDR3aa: CASSPLGSGGNIQYF; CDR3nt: TGTGCCAGCAGCCCACTAGGTTCCGGGGGAAACATTCAGTACTTC
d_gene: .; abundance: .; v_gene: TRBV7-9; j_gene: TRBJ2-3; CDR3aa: CASSSRGAGTQYF; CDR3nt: TGTGCCAGCAGCTCCCGGGGAGCTGGTACGCAGTATTTT
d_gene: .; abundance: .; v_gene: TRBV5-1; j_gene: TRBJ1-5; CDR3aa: CASSLTGTALNQPQHF; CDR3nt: TGCGCCAGCAGCTTAACGGGGACTGCTTTAAATCAGCCCCAGCATTTT
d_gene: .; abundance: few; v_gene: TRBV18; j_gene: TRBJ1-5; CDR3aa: CASSRLRADNQPQHF; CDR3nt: TGTGCCAGCTCACGCCTCCGGGCCGACAATCAGCCCCAGCATTTT
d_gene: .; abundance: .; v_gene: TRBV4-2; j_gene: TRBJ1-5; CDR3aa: CASSQGTKSNQPQHF; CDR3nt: TGTGCCAGCAGCCAGGGTACAAAGAGCAATCAGCCCCAGCATTTT
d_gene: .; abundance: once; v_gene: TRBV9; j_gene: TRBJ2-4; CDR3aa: CASSSLGGQSNIQYF; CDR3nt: TGTGCCAGCAGCTCCTTGGGGGGACAGTCTAACATTCAGTACTTC
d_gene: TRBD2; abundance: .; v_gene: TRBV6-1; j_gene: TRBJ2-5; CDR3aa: CASTSGGAVETQYF; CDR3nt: TGTGCCAGCACTAGCGGGGGGGCCGTTGAGACCCAGTACTTC
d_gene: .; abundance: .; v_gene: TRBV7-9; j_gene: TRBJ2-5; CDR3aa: CASSLATPFPYQETQYF; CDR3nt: TGTGCCAGCAGCTTAGCAACCCCCTTTCCCTACCAAGAGACCCAGTACTTC
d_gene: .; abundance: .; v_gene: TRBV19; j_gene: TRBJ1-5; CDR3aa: CVSSASSNQPQHF; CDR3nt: TGTGTTTCCTCGGCCAGTAGCAATCAGCCCCAGCATTTT
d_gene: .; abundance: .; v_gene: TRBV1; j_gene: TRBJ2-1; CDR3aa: CTSSQIVAGEQFF; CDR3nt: TGCACCAGCAGCCAGATTGTCGCGGGTGAGCAGTTCTTC